The 5 T cell receptor beta chains reported below all come from one sample, sequenced in a study of response to subunit inactivated influenza vaccine. From the RT-PCR reads, TCRdb called clonotypes with MiXCR, one entry per CDR3 protein. The table has around 500,000 distinct CDR3 sequences, roughly 11% seen once. The starting material was PBMCs from blood, obtained roughly 47 days after vaccination. The receptors stem from a man aged 45 to 65 who received an inactivated influenza vaccine.

This chain links TRBV5-1 with TRBJ2-5, with a possible D match to TRBD2 (6 bases). There are 15 residues in the CDR3. From germline, CDR1 is SGHRS and CDR2 YFSETQ. Trimming removed 0 bases at V and 5 bases at J, with 14 bases between. CDR3 sequence (DNA): TGCGCCAGCAGCTTGGGATATGGGGGGTTTGAGACCCAGTACTTC. The encoded protein is CASSLGYGGFETQYF.

The genes are TRBV20-1 and TRBJ2-2; 7 bases map to TRBD1. Germline V gives CDR1 DFQATT, CDR2 SNEGSKA (reference sequence). CDR3 size: 13 residues. Germline trimming cut 5 bases from V and 4 bases from J; bases unmatched to any gene: 4. CDR3 sequence: CSAPRDSTGELFF. The CDR3, as DNA: TGCAGTGCTCCCAGGGACAGCACCGGGGAGCTGTTTTTT.

At least ten counts were recorded for this clonotype. The rearrangement links TRBV5-1 to TRBJ2-1, with 10 bases that match TRBD1. V gave up 3 bases and J gave up 5 bases; unmatched junction bases: 11. Germline CDR1 and CDR2: SGHRS and YFSETQ. There are 17 residues in the CDR3. The CDR3 region is CASSSDWWDRGNNEQFF. The CDR3 region has the DNA TGCGCCAGCAGCTCTGATTGGTGGGACAGGGGAAACAATGAGCAGTTCTTC.

The chain employs TRBV10-1 and TRBJ1-1, with a weak D call TRBD1 (5 bases). Trimming stripped 7 bases from V and 1 base from J, with 10 bases between. There are 13 residues in the CDR3. CDR1 is WNHNN, CDR2 SYGVQD, per germline (reference sequence). CDR3 bases: TGCGCCAGCAAAGGGGCTCCGAACACTGAAGCTTTCTTT. Translation gives CASKGAPNTEAFF.

As to this clonotype: One end of the junction fails to match germline, which may point to a read error. V usage is TRBV24-1 and J usage is TRBJ1-1; 7 bases fit TRBD1. CDR1 is KGHDR, CDR2 SFDVKD, per germline. The CDR3 has 15 residues. This chain's CDR3 is CVTSDPTTGRTEAFF. The CDR3 DNA reads TGTGTCACCAGTGACCCTACGACAGGGCGAACTGAAGCTTTCTTT.